Sequencing of this T cell receptor (beta chain) was carried out in a study of shared clonotypes between healthy human individuals. Notes on the study in general: Rarefaction indicated that sorted-subset sequencing remained incomplete although depth was large.

Comment on this clone: As yet, its antigen is unknown.

Germline V gives CDR1 SGHTA, CDR2 FQGTGA. The CDR3 covers 14 residues. With 4 bases removed from V and 0 bases from J, the gap between germline ends came to 9 bases. The donors, all of them Caucasian adults, lived in Nashville, Tennessee. Investigators divided CD4+ cells into CD45RA+ naive and CD45RA-negative memory subsets. Sequencing was performed with immunoSEQ multiplex PCR; in TCRdb, only in-frame clones are kept and a portion is missing. The sample lists 2.3 million or so clones; 90% to 95% were seen once. The chain employs TRBV7-3 and TRBJ1-1, with no clear D. The clonotype comes from a man in his late teens or twenties in good health. Some clones in this sample may be carry-over from other donors' samples. The source material was naive CD4+ T cells from PBMCs. Indicated subset: CD45RA+ positively selected. The CDR3 is CASSWVPMNTEAFF. The CDR3 nucleotides read TGTGCCAGCAGCTGGGTCCCCATGAACACTGAAGCTTTCTTT.